This record covers a single T cell receptor beta chain. The CDR3 runs to 17 residues. Trimming cost V 4 bases and J 2 bases; bases outside gene matches: 13. In germline, CDR1 is LNHDA, CDR2 SQIVND (reference sequence). The data were taken from a study of memory CD4+ T cells and cytomegalovirus serostatus. Libraries were prepared by immunoSEQ multiplex PCR; TCRdb keeps only in-frame clonotypes and omits some of them. The sample holds just under 65,000 clones, roughly three quarters seen once. The sort gate was single viable CD3+CD4+CD8-CD45RO+ cells for memory CD4+ T cells. Sequencing was done on a sample of memory CD4+ T cells from blood. The clonotype comes from an adult in good health and CMV-seronegative. The V call is TRBV19, the J call TRBJ2-7; 8 bases agree with TRBD1. The DNA for the CDR3 is TGTGCCAGTAGTAGATCCCACAGGGGGTCCCGGACCTACGAGCAGTACTTC. Protein sequence: CASSRSHRGSRTYEQYF.